This T cell receptor beta chain is drawn from a study of T-cell reconstitution after alpha-beta-depleted transplantation in children. CDR3 length equals 13 residues. The V gene lost 2 bases and the J gene lost 3 bases, with 7 bases spanning the gap. The germline CDR1 and CDR2 sequences are LNHDA and SQIVND (reference sequence). As for this clonotype: Its antigen is not known.

Study observations and caveats: Hyperexpanded clones declined; after one year, newly produced T cells mostly supplied diversity. It was surviving recipient T cells and thymic progenitors that gave some patients high TCRbeta diversity at day 60. Reportedly, only several hundred clones from non-depleted graft cells drove alpha-beta T-cell counts at about two months.

Preparation of the TCRbeta library was carried out with unique molecular identifiers. One entry per CDR3 protein results from TCRdb running MiXCR on the PCR reads. The repertoire includes about 580,000 distinct CDR3 sequences, 23% of them detected once, and around an eighth sits in the top ten. The chain employs TRBV19 and TRBJ1-1; no clear D gene. The TCR was taken from a boy in the first two years of life who had a stem cell transplant for acute myeloid leukemia, so the T cells may come from the graft donor. Sequenced material: PBMCs, mostly from graft donor cells, taken 360 days after TCRalphabeta/CD19-depleted stem cell transplant. The CDR3 nucleotides read TGTGCCAGTAGTATACAGTCACACACTGAAGCTTTCTTT. Protein sequence: CASSIQSHTEAFF.